This is a list of T cell receptor beta chains from one sample in a study of blood T cell repertoires in COVID-19. The protocol was immunoSEQ multiplex PCR, while the TCRdb copy is restricted to in-frame clones and leaves out a portion. The repertoire holds around 280,000 clones, 86% seen once, with 2.1% in the top ten. The sequencing input was peripheral blood. The source is a woman in her 30s who had recovered from COVID-19. The CDR3 runs from the conserved cysteine through the conserved F or W. A D gene is named only where the DNA matches it firmly. Clone size is not always given. Where it is, it says once, few, many or a class for expanded clones.

DNA	CDR3	size	V	length	J	D
TGTGCCAGCAGCCCGAGGACAGACAATCAGCCCCAGCATTTT	CASSPRTDNQPQHF	-	TRBV3-1/TRBV3-2	14	TRBJ1-5	-
TGTGCCAGCAGCGTCGGAGGGGCCGGTGAAAAACTGTTTTTT	CASSVGGAGEKLFF	-	TRBV5-6	14	TRBJ1-4	-
TGTGCCAGCAGCCCGGCCCCGGGACTAGCGGGAGACGAGCAGTACTTC	CASSPAPGLAGDEQYF	-	TRBV4-2	16	TRBJ2-7	TRBD2
TGTGCCAGCGGGACCGGGGGGCGTGAGCAGTACTTC	CASGTGGREQYF	-	TRBV5-4	12	TRBJ2-7	-
TGCGCCAGCAGCCAAAGCGGCGGGGGGGCCTCCTACAATGAGCAGTTCTTC	CASSQSGGGASYNEQFF	-	TRBV5-1	17	TRBJ2-1	TRBD2
TGTGCCAGCAGCCCAAGACAGGGGGCGATGAACACTGAAGCTTTCTTT	CASSPRQGAMNTEAFF	-	TRBV27	16	TRBJ1-1	TRBD1
TGTGCCAGCAGCGTAGAGGACAACATGAACACTGAAGCTTTCTTT	CASSVEDNMNTEAFF	-	TRBV9	15	TRBJ1-1	-
TGTGCCATCAGATCCGGGACAGGCAATTCACCCCTCCACTTT	CAIRSGTGNSPLHF	few	TRBV10-3	14	TRBJ1-6	TRBD1
TGTGCCAGTAGTTCAGGGGGGAACACTGAAGCTTTCTTT	CASSSGGNTEAFF	few	TRBV19	13	TRBJ1-1	TRBD1
TGTGCCAGCAGTCGGACAGGGAGGGCTAACTATGGCTACACCTTC	CASSRTGRANYGYTF	few	TRBV27	15	TRBJ1-2	TRBD1
TGTGCCAGCAATCAGGGAAGGGGTGAAGCTTTCTTT	CASNQGRGEAFF	-	TRBV6-5	12	TRBJ1-1	-
TGTGCCAGTAGCCCCTCTGGGGGAGCGGGAGAGACCCAGTACTTC	CASSPSGGAGETQYF	-	TRBV19	15	TRBJ2-5	-
TGTGCCAGCAGTTACTCCCGGACAGCCATGAACACTGAAGCTTTCTTT	CASSYSRTAMNTEAFF	-	TRBV6-5	16	TRBJ1-1	-
TGTGCCAGCCGGGATCTGGGTCGGCCAAATGAGCAGTTCTTC	CASRDLGRPNEQFF	-	TRBV5-8	14	TRBJ2-1	-
TGCAGCGTTTCTGGGGTAGCGGTGGACACTGAAGCTTTCTTT	CSVSGVAVDTEAFF	-	TRBV29-1	14	TRBJ1-1	-
TGTGCCAGCAACCTGGGACAGGGTAACTCACCCCTCCACTTT	CASNLGQGNSPLHF	few	TRBV2	14	TRBJ1-6	TRBD1
TGCGCCAGCAGCCTAGCAGCTACAGGGGGCGAGGGCTACACCTTC	CASSLAATGGEGYTF	-	TRBV5-1	15	TRBJ1-2	TRBD1
TGTGCCAGCAGGCCTATTAGCGGGATTGAGACCCAGTACTTC	CASRPISGIETQYF	-	TRBV6-5	14	TRBJ2-5	TRBD2
TGTGCCAGCAGCGCACAGGGGGCATTAGAGACCCAGTACTTC	CASSAQGALETQYF	-	TRBV9	14	TRBJ2-5	TRBD1
TGTGCCAGCAGCCTCTTTTCTGCAACTAATGAAAAACTGTTTTTT	CASSLFSATNEKLFF	-	TRBV3-1/TRBV3-2	15	TRBJ1-4	-
TGTGCCTGGAGCGCCCTAGGGGGATACGAGCAGTACTTC	CAWSALGGYEQYF	-	TRBV30	13	TRBJ2-7	-
TGCAGTGCTAGTATAGGACAGGGGGGGACAGATACGCAGTATTTT	CSASIGQGGTDTQYF	-	TRBV20-1	15	TRBJ2-3	TRBD1
TGCGCCAGCAGCGCCGGACAGGTAGACGAGCAGTACTTC	CASSAGQVDEQYF	few	TRBV5-1	13	TRBJ2-7	TRBD1
TGTGCCAGCTCGAGACTAGCGGAAACAGATACGCAGTATTTT	CASSRLAETDTQYF	-	TRBV18	14	TRBJ2-3	TRBD2
TGCGCGACGGGTAATCCTAATTCACCCCTCCACTTT	CATGNPNSPLHF	-	TRBV4-3	12	TRBJ1-6	-
TGCGCCAGCAGCTTGGGGGACAGCCAACAAGAGACCCAGTACTTC	CASSLGDSQQETQYF	-	TRBV5-1	15	TRBJ2-5	TRBD1
TGTGCCAGCAGCCAAGTGGTGGGGGTAGCGGTCGAGCAGTACTTC	CASSQVVGVAVEQYF	-	TRBV3-1/TRBV3-2	15	TRBJ2-7	-
TGTGCCAGCAGCATTGGACTAGCGGGAGTTGACAATGAGCAGTTCTTC	CASSIGLAGVDNEQFF	-	TRBV9	16	TRBJ2-1	TRBD2
TGCGCCAGCAGCCCAGGGCGCCCTCTGAGGACTGAAGCTTTCTTT	CASSPGRPLRTEAFF	-	TRBV10-1	15	TRBJ1-1	-
TGTGCCTGGAGTCCAGGGCGATTCGCAGATACGCAGTATTTT	CAWSPGRFADTQYF	-	TRBV30	14	TRBJ2-3	-
TGTGCCAGCAGCCTAGCGGGAGCCGCCTCAGATACGCAGTATTTT	CASSLAGAASDTQYF	-	TRBV7-6	15	TRBJ2-3	TRBD2
TGTGCCAGCTCAGAAGGTTATGGACTAGCCGAAGAGACCCAGTACTTC	CASSEGYGLAEETQYF	-	TRBV18	16	TRBJ2-5	TRBD2
TGTGCCAGCAGTTTATTTCTCCGAGAGCCCCTCTACGAGCAGTACTTC	CASSLFLREPLYEQYF	once	TRBV28	16	TRBJ2-7	-